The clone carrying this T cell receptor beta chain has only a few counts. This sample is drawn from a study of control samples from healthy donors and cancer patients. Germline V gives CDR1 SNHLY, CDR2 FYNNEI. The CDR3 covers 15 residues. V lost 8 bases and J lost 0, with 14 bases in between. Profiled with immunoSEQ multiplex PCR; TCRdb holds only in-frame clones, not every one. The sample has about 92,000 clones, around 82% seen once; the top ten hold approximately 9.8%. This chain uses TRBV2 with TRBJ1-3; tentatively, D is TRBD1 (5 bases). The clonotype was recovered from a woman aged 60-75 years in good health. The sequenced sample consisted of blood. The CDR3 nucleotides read TGTGCCAGCCGGGAAGACAGTAGCTCTGGAAACACCATATATTTT. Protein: CASREDSSSGNTIYF.